Below, one T cell receptor (beta chain) is given with its context. Naive CD8 cells, CD45RO-negative and positively selected for CCR7, excluded terminally differentiated effector memory CD45RA+ cells. These data are taken from a study of shared clonotypes between healthy human individuals. With 3 bases clipped from V and 5 bases from J, the junction kept 11 bases outside the gene matches. The CDR3 has 17 residues. Germline V gene data show CDR1 as WSHSY and CDR2 as SAAADI. Method: immunoSEQ multiplex PCR; TCRdb's copy keeps in-frame clones and lacks some. The data contain 760,000 or so clones, about 96% of them singletons.

This TCR came from a man aged 30 to 45 in good health. The sample was naive CD8+ T cells sorted from blood. The V and J genes are TRBV10-2 and TRBJ2-3; TRBD2 matches 10 bases. CDR3 in DNA: TGCGCCAGCAGTGAACCAATAGCGGGAGGCCCGGGAGATACGCAGTATTTT. This gives the protein CASSEPIAGGPGDTQYF.